The next 30 T cell receptor beta chains were all read from a single sample in a study of T cells after posttransplantation cyclophosphamide. Method: immunoSEQ multiplex PCR; TCRdb's copy keeps in-frame clones and lacks some. Recorded here are 45,000 to 55,000 clones, none singletons. Material for sequencing was PBMCs. The receptors were gathered from a middle-aged man in good health, CMV-negative, and a related stem cell transplant donor.

V usage is TRBV6-1 and J usage is TRBJ2-3; tentative D call: TRBD1 (5 bases). V lost 3 bases to trimming and J lost 8 bases, with 15 bases between them. Germline assignment: CDR1 MNHNS and CDR2 SASEGT. The CDR3 is 14 amino acids. CDR3 in amino acids: CASSELVRGSTQYF. As DNA, the CDR3 is TGTGCCAGCAGTGAGCTAGTTAGGGGTAGTACGCAGTATTTT.

Many counts were recorded for this clone. The chain carries TRBV5-1 and TRBJ2-1; D unclear. CDR1 and CDR2 from the germline V gene are SGHRS and YFSETQ. The CDR3 runs 13 residues. The germline V and J ends were trimmed by 4 bases and 6 bases, with 11 bases remaining between them. CDR3 amino acids: CASSPVVSNEQFF. For the CDR3, the DNA is TGCGCCAGCAGCCCGGTAGTATCCAATGAGCAGTTCTTC. The full variable domain, completed using reference TRBV5-1 and TRBJ2-1, is KAGVTQTPRYLIKTRGQQVTLSCSPISGHRSVSWYQQTPGQGLQFLFEYFSETQRNKGNFPGRFSGRQFSNSRSEMNVSTLELGDSALYLCASSPVVSNEQFFGPGTRLTVL.

This clone was recorded at least ten times. The chain recombines TRBV5-4 with TRBJ1-3; 10 positions match TRBD1. Trimming at V came to 4 bases and at J to 0 bases, leaving 4 bases not matched to a gene. This CDR3 has 16 amino acids. Germline CDR1 is SGHNT and CDR2 is YYREEE (reference sequence). The CDR3: CASSRTGGDSGNTIYF. The CDR3 bases are TGTGCCAGCAGCAGGACAGGGGGAGACTCTGGAAACACCATATATTTT.

The table lists this clone with many counts. The CDR3 DNA reads as TGCGCCAGCAGCCAAGGGTCGGGGCCCCAGCATTTT. Translating it yields CASSQGSGPQHF. This chain joins TRBV4-1 and TRBJ1-5; D gene ambiguous. CDR3 length: 12 amino acids. Between the trimmed V and J ends, which lost 1 base and 9 bases, there was a span of 7 bases. Germline V CDR1 and CDR2: MGHRA, YSYEKL.

In this sample, this clone turned up many times. The rearrangement uses TRBV5-1 and TRBJ2-3, with 7 bases identical to TRBD2. The V gene end was trimmed by 5 bases and the J gene end by 1 base; junction bases not matched to a gene: 10. The CDR3 loop spans 16 amino acids. The V gene's germline CDR1 is SGHRS and CDR2 YFSETQ. The CDR3: CASSPSGAGGTDTQYF. The CDR3 region has the DNA TGCGCCAGCAGTCCCAGCGGGGCCGGGGGCACAGATACGCAGTATTTT.

This clone was counted at least ten times. The chain combines TRBV9 with TRBJ2-1; 10 bases are a match to TRBD2. This CDR3 has 16 amino acids. Germline lookup yields CDR1 SGDLS and CDR2 YYNGEE. The V segment lost 0 bases and the J segment 10 bases; nucleotides outside the gene matches: 10. This CDR3 is CASSVGGTSAMGEQFF. The CDR3 DNA is TGTGCCAGCAGCGTAGGGGGGACTAGCGCAATGGGCGAGCAGTTCTTC.

This clone was seen repeatedly, ten times or more. The CDR3 DNA sequence: TGTGCCAGCAGCTTAGATCGGGTTACAGGGAGCACAGATACGCAGTATTTT. It specifies CASSLDRVTGSTDTQYF. The chain joins TRBV11-2 to TRBJ2-3, with D possibly TRBD1 on 6 matching bases. Trimming took 0 bases from V and 0 from J, leaving 13 bases between them. The length of the CDR3 is 17 residues. CDR1 is SGHAT and CDR2 is FQNNGV in the germline V gene. The full variable domain, with the rest looked up from reference TRBV11-2 and TRBJ2-3, is EAGVAQSPRYKIIEKRQSVAFWCNPISGHATLYWYQQILGQGPKLLIQFQNNGVVDDSQLPKDRFSAERLKGVDSTLKIQPAKLEDSAVYLCASSLDRVTGSTDTQYFGPGTRLTVL.

This clone was counted many times. The rearrangement joins TRBV5-3 to TRBJ1-4; 8 bases are shared with TRBD1. TRBV5-3 is an ORF, with its function uncertain. The ends lost 0 bases at V and 5 bases at J; junction bases unmatched: 0. This CDR3 is 14 amino acids long. In DNA, the CDR3 is TGTGCCAGAAGCTTGGGACAGGGGAATGAAAAACTGTTTTTT. Its protein is CARSLGQGNEKLFF.

This clone was seen repeatedly, ten times or more. CDR3 bases: TGTGCCAGCAGCCTGACAGGGGACGAGAACACTGAAGCTTTCTTT. It translates to CASSLTGDENTEAFF. The rearrangement joins TRBV7-2 to TRBJ1-1; 8 nucleotides line up with TRBD1. Per germline, CDR1 SGHTA and CDR2 FQGNSA. Trimming took 5 bases from V and 1 from J; bases not matched to a gene: 6. The CDR3 has 15 amino acids. Combining the CDR3 with reference TRBV7-2 and TRBJ1-1 gives the whole variable domain GAGVSQSPSNKVTEKGKDVELRCDPISGHTALYWYRQSLGQGLEFLIYFQGNSAPDKSGLPSDRFSAERTGGSVSTLTIQRTQQEDSAVYLCASSLTGDENTEAFFGQGTRLTVV.

This clone was observed at least ten times. The rearrangement uses TRBV18 and TRBJ2-1, with TRBD2 matching 16 bases. CDR3 length equals 21 residues. The junction had 9 bases not matched to a gene; V was cut back by 0 bases and J by 1 base. Looked up from germline, CDR1 is KGHSH and CDR2 is LQKENI. In DNA form, the CDR3 reads TGTGCCAGCTCACCACCGCGAGGGACTAGCGGGAGGGCCAAATCCTACAATGAGCAGTTCTTC. Its protein product is CASSPPRGTSGRAKSYNEQFF.

This clone appeared many times. The chain has TRBV27 and TRBJ1-1, with 12 bases lining up with TRBD1. There are 15 residues in the CDR3. After removal of 4 bases from V and 3 bases from J, the junction contained 3 bases not matched to a gene. Germline V gives CDR1 MNHEY, CDR2 SMNVEV (reference sequence). The CDR3 spells CASSSGTGGYTEAFF. CDR3 DNA sequence: TGTGCCAGCAGTTCCGGGACAGGGGGCTACACTGAAGCTTTCTTT.

The table lists this clone with many counts. This chain uses TRBV6-5 with TRBJ1-1; no firm D call. Trimming left V 6 bases short and J 1 base short, with 9 bases between. CDR3 length equals 13 residues. Germline-derived CDR1 and CDR2 are MNHEY and SVGAGI. The CDR3 region is CASRGLPNTEAFF. The CDR3 nucleotides read TGTGCCAGCAGAGGACTCCCGAACACTGAAGCTTTCTTT.

This clone was observed many times. The chain couples TRBV5-4 to TRBJ2-2, with 8 bases identical to TRBD1. The J segment lost 7 bases and the V segment lost 0 bases, leaving 5 bases of the junction unmatched. The germline gives CDR1 SGHNT, CDR2 YYREEE (reference sequence). The CDR3 covers 15 residues. CDR3 region: CASSLGQGSGGELFF. For the CDR3, the DNA is TGTGCCAGCAGCTTGGGACAGGGGTCGGGCGGGGAGCTGTTTTTT.

This clone was recorded many times. This chain uses TRBV6-5 with TRBJ1-2; D gene unclear. This CDR3 is built from 13 residues. The germline CDR1 and CDR2 sequences are MNHEY and SVGAGI. V dropped 1 base and J dropped 2 bases, with 5 bases sitting between them. The CDR3 DNA reads as TGTGCCAGCAGTTACTACTCCAACTATGGCTACACCTTC. Residues: CASSYYSNYGYTF.

The table lists this clone with a few counts. A much larger clone differs from this one at a single base, so this may be a read error. V gene TRBV7-2 combines with J gene TRBJ2-3; 8 bases match TRBD2. Per the germline V gene, CDR1 is SGHTA and CDR2 is FQGNSA. The CDR3 totals 14 residues. CDR3: CASSPGGRTDAQYF. The CDR3 coding sequence is TGTGCCAGCAGCCCGGGGGGGCGCACAGATGCGCAGTATTTT. Combining the CDR3 with reference TRBV7-2 and TRBJ2-3 gives the whole variable domain GAGVSQSPSNKVTEKGKDVELRCDPISGHTALYWYRQSLGQGLEFLIYFQGNSAPDKSGLPSDRFSAERTGGSVSTLTIQRTQQEDSAVYLCASSPGGRTDAQYFGPGTRLTVL.

This clone was counted a few times. V gene TRBV21-1 combines with J gene TRBJ2-5; the D call TRBD2 from the table was never checked on the DNA. TRBV21-1 is a documented pseudogene. This CDR3 contains 15 residues. The CDR3 sequence: CASSKRTGKQETQYF. The CDR3 DNA is TGTGCCAGCAGCAAAAGGACCGGGAAGCAAGAGACCCAGTACTTC.

At least ten counts were recorded for this clone. V is TRBV5-1 and J is TRBJ2-3, with 7 bases lining up with TRBD2. Trimming cost V 2 bases and J 6 bases; bases outside gene matches: 24. This CDR3 comprises 20 residues. Germline-derived CDR1 and CDR2 are SGHRS and YFSETQ. The CDR3 protein is CASSFPDGMTSSEPPDTQYF. CDR3 in DNA: TGCGCCAGCAGCTTCCCGGACGGGATGACTAGCTCTGAACCCCCTGATACGCAGTATTTT. Drawing the rest from reference TRBV5-1 and TRBJ2-3, the complete variable domain is KAGVTQTPRYLIKTRGQQVTLSCSPISGHRSVSWYQQTPGQGLQFLFEYFSETQRNKGNFPGRFSGRQFSNSRSEMNVSTLELGDSALYLCASSFPDGMTSSEPPDTQYFGPGTRLTVL.

This clone was seen many times. V and J are TRBV7-2 and TRBJ2-7, with 7 bases aligning to TRBD1. Germline V gives CDR1 SGHTA, CDR2 FQGNSA. J gave up 5 bases and V 5 bases, and 6 bases lay outside the gene matches. This CDR3 contains 13 residues. The chain's CDR3 is CASSTGTENEQYF. CDR3 in DNA: TGTGCCAGCAGCACGGGGACAGAGAACGAGCAGTACTTC.

This clone was seen many times. V gene TRBV9 combines with J gene TRBJ2-1; 9 nucleotides agree with TRBD2. The CDR3 loop spans 21 amino acids. The germline CDR1 and CDR2 sequences are SGDLS and YYNGEE. V shed 4 bases, J shed 0 bases, and the junction held 20 bases outside the gene matches. The CDR3 spells CASSPGGGLAGSLSSYNEQFF. CDR3 nucleotides: TGTGCCAGCAGCCCTGGGGGGGGGCTAGCGGGAAGCCTTAGCTCCTACAATGAGCAGTTCTTC.

This clone was counted at least ten times. The J gene is TRBJ2-1, the V gene TRBV27; 12 bases map to TRBD2. CDR3 length: 16 amino acids. Looked up from germline, CDR1 is MNHEY and CDR2 is SMNVEV (reference sequence). The V segment lost 7 bases and the J segment 12 bases; nucleotides outside the gene matches: 16. In nucleotides, the CDR3 is TGTGCCAGCAAGGGACTAGCGGGCGCAACACCAGGGGGGCAGTTCTTC. It codes for CASKGLAGATPGGQFF.

This clone was counted at least ten times. The chain has TRBV18 and TRBJ2-4; no clear D gene. The CDR3 contains 16 residues. Trimming cost V 3 bases and J 1 base, with 13 bases left between them. Looked up from germline, CDR1 is KGHSH and CDR2 is LQKENI. CDR3 amino acids: CASSPMLASAKNIQYF. In DNA, the CDR3 is TGTGCCAGCTCACCTATGCTTGCGTCCGCCAAAAACATTCAGTACTTC. Filled out from reference TRBV18 and TRBJ2-4, the complete variable domain reads NAGVMQNPRHLVRRRGQEARLRCSPMKGHSHVYWYRQLPEEGLKFMVYLQKENIIDESGMPKERFSAEFPKEGPSILRIQQVVRGDSAAYFCASSPMLASAKNIQYFGAGTRLSVL.

This clone was seen at least ten times. The chain is built from TRBV5-4 and TRBJ1-2; the match to TRBD1 covers 12 bases. This CDR3 contains 15 residues. Germline values: CDR1 SGHNT, CDR2 YYREEE (reference sequence). V gave up 3 bases and J gave up 6 bases; unmatched junction bases: 6. In DNA form, the CDR3 reads TGTGCCAGCAGCTCCCTTCGGGACAGGGGGCATGGCTACACCTTC. It codes for CASSSLRDRGHGYTF.

This clone has at least ten counts. The V and J genes are TRBV13 and TRBJ2-7, with 13 bases lining up with TRBD2. Germline V CDR1 and CDR2: PRHDT, FYEKMQ (reference sequence). The CDR3 is 15 amino acids. J lost 1 base, V lost 5 bases, and 2 bases had no gene match. CDR3 loop: CASSPGLAGSYEQYF. The CDR3, as DNA: TGTGCCAGCAGCCCGGGACTAGCGGGATCCTACGAGCAGTACTTC.

This clone was observed many times. This chain joins TRBV30 and TRBJ2-1, with TRBD2 identical over 8 bases. This CDR3 is 13 amino acids long. J lost 5 bases, V lost 4 bases, and 4 bases had no gene match. In germline, CDR1 is GTSNPN, CDR2 SVGIG (reference sequence). The CDR3 nucleotides are TGTGCCTGGAATAGCGGGAATAACAATGAGCAGTTCTTC. This codes for CAWNSGNNNEQFF.

The table lists this clone with many counts. The J gene is TRBJ2-3, the V gene TRBV25-1, with 10 bases that match TRBD1. Germline V gives CDR1 MGHDK, CDR2 SYGVNS. CDR3 length equals 15 residues. Unmatched junction bases numbered 7, after V lost 3 bases and J lost 7 bases. The CDR3 protein is CASSDPDRGTYTQYF. Written as DNA, the CDR3 is TGTGCCAGCAGTGATCCGGACAGGGGGACTTATACGCAGTATTTT.

This clone has at least ten counts. The chain employs TRBV7-6 and TRBJ2-3, with 12 bases matching TRBD2. Trimming removed 1 base from V and 4 bases from J; junction bases left unmatched: 9. CDR3 length: 18 residues. CDR1 is SGHVS and CDR2 is FNYEAQ in the germline V gene. CDR3 coding DNA: TGTGCCAGCAGCTTAGTAACTAGCGGGAGGTACCTACCAGATACGCAGTATTTT. Translating gives CASSLVTSGRYLPDTQYF.

This clone occurred many times. This chain connects TRBV7-9 to TRBJ2-5; 7 nucleotides align to TRBD1. Germline trimming cut 4 bases from V and 10 bases from J; bases unmatched to any gene: 6. Germline V CDR1 and CDR2: SEHNR, FQNEAQ (reference sequence). The CDR3 is 12 amino acids. The CDR3, as DNA: TGTGCCAGCAGCTCGCCTCAGGGGGTCCAGTACTTC. Translation: CASSSPQGVQYF.

This clone was counted ten times or more. The chain's CDR3 is CASSPSSGARADTQYF. CDR3 in DNA: TGTGCCAGCAGCCCATCTAGCGGAGCGAGGGCAGATACGCAGTATTTT. The rearrangement uses TRBV5-4 and TRBJ2-3; 7 nucleotides agree with TRBD2. V shed 4 bases, J shed 4 bases, and the junction held 12 bases outside the gene matches. The CDR3 runs 16 residues. The germline V gene has CDR1 SGHNT and CDR2 YYREEE (reference sequence).

This clone came up many times. This rearrangement joins TRBV7-9 to TRBJ2-7, with a possible D match to TRBD2 (5 bases). V lost 5 bases and J 5 bases, leaving 13 bases between the germline ends. This CDR3 has 13 amino acids. Germline V gene sequence: CDR1 SEHNR, CDR2 FQNEAQ (reference sequence). The CDR3 sequence is CASSRFIGNEQYF. The CDR3 DNA sequence: TGTGCCAGCAGCCGTTTTATCGGGAACGAGCAGTACTTC.

This clone was counted at least ten times. The chain employs TRBV6-5 and TRBJ1-4; D ambiguous. The germline gives CDR1 MNHEY, CDR2 SVGAGI. Trimming removed 2 bases at V and 4 bases at J, with 8 bases between. The CDR3 totals 14 residues. CDR3 sequence: CASSYGRGNEKLFF. The DNA for the CDR3 is TGTGCCAGCAGTTACGGGAGAGGTAATGAAAAACTGTTTTTT.